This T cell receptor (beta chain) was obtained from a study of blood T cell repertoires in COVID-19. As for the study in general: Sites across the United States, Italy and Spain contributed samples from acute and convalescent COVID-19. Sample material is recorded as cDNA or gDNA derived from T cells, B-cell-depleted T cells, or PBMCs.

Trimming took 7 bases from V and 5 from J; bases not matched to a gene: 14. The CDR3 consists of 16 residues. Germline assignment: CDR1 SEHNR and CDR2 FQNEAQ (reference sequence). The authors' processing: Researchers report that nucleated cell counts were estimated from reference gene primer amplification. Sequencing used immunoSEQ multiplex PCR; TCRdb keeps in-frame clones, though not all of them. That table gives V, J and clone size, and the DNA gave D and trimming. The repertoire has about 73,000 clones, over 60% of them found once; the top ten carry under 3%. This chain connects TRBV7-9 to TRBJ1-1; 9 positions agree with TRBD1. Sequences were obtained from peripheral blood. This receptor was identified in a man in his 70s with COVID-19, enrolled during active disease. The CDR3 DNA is TGTGCCAGCATCCGGGACAGGGTGGCTCTCGGGACTGAAGCTTTCTTT. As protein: CASIRDRVALGTEAFF.